Listed below are T cell receptor beta chains from one sample, sequenced in a study of blood T cells in healthy people across ages. TCRdb fed the 5' RACE reads into MiXCR, producing one record per CDR3 protein. Here the sample spans under 1,100,000 distinct CDR3 sequences, approximately 25% being singletons. The data also belong to a second study, concerning T cells of mothers and their children.

Sequenced material: blood. The receptor set was obtained from a girl under 10 years old in good health. Each CDR3 is given with its conserved first and last residue. The D gene is left open where the match is weak. Clone size, where shown, is once, few, many, or a class for clones that have expanded.

V gene	D gene	clone size	J gene	CDR3 DNA	CDR3 protein
TRBV4-1	.	few	TRBJ2-7	TGCGCCAGCAGCCAATCAATTATCGAGACTACGGAGGAGCAGTACTTC	CASSQSIIETTEEQYF
TRBV25-1	.	.	TRBJ2-7	TGTGCCAGCACGGGCGGTGGAGCCTACGAGCAGTACTTC	CASTGGGAYEQYF
TRBV12-3/TRBV12-4	.	.	TRBJ2-4	TGTGCCAGCAGTTCGGATCTAGCCAAAAACATTCAGTACTTC	CASSSDLAKNIQYF
TRBV6-2/TRBV6-3	TRBD2	.	TRBJ2-5	TGTGCCAGCAGCCACGTGGGGGGGGAGACCCAGTACTTC	CASSHVGGETQYF
TRBV4-1	.	.	TRBJ1-2	TGCGCCAGCAGCCAAGGGGACGCGGATGGCTACACCTTC	CASSQGDADGYTF
TRBV7-8	.	few	TRBJ1-1	TGTGCCAGCAGCCCGCTACTTGAAGCTTTCTTT	CASSPLLEAFF
TRBV29-1	.	few	TRBJ2-6	TGCAGCGTTGGTTGGGCGAATGGGGCCAACGTCCTGACTTTC	CSVGWANGANVLTF
TRBV5-1	.	few	TRBJ1-4	TGCGCCAGCAGCGAAGTCTCAGGGGTGGCTAATGAAAAACTGTTTTTT	CASSEVSGVANEKLFF
TRBV2	.	few	TRBJ1-2	TGTGCCAGCAGGGGACACCCATTGGGAGGCTACACCTTC	CASRGHPLGGYTF
TRBV12-3/TRBV12-4	.	.	TRBJ2-6	TGTGCCAGCAGGCGTCAAGGGGCCAACGTCCTGACTTTC	CASRRQGANVLTF
TRBV3-1	TRBD1	few	TRBJ2-3	TGTGCCAGCAGCCATTGGGGGACAGGCACAGATACGCAGTATTTT	CASSHWGTGTDTQYF
TRBV7-8	.	.	TRBJ2-3	TGTGCCAGCAGCTCGCGTAACAGGGAGGTCACAGATACGCAGTATTTT	CASSSRNREVTDTQYF
TRBV7-9	TRBD1	.	TRBJ1-2	TGTGCCAGCAGCGGACAGGGTTTGGGGAACTATGGCTACACCTTC	CASSGQGLGNYGYTF
TRBV7-9	TRBD2	.	TRBJ2-3	TGTGCCAGCAGCCTAGAACTAGCGGACGTCACAGATACGCAGTATTTT	CASSLELADVTDTQYF
TRBV12-3/TRBV12-4	TRBD2	.	TRBJ2-3	TGTGCCAGCAGTTTTAGGGGAGCGGGGGGGCCCGGAGATACGCAGTATTTT	CASSFRGAGGPGDTQYF